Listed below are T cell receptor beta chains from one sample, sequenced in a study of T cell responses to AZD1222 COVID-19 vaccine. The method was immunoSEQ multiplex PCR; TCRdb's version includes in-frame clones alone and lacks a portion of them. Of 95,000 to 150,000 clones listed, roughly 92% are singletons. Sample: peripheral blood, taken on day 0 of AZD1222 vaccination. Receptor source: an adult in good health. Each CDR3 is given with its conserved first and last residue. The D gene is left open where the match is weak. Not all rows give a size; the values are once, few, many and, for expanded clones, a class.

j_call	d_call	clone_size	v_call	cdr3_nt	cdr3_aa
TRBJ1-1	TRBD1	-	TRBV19	TGTGCCAGTGCCACGGGACAGGGAGACGCGGAGGCTTTCTTT	CASATGQGDAEAFF
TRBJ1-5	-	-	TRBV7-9	TGTGCCAGCAGCTTAGGGACAGGCAATCAGCCCCAGCATTTT	CASSLGTGNQPQHF
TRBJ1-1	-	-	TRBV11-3	TGTGCCAGCAGCTTAGATGGGGCGGGCACTGAAGCTTTCTTT	CASSLDGAGTEAFF
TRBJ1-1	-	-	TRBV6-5	TGTGCCAGCAGTTACTCGCCAGGGGCAGGCACTGAAGCTTTCTTT	CASSYSPGAGTEAFF
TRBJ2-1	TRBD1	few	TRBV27	TGTGCCAGCAGTTCCAGAGGGACAGGTTACAATGAGCAGTTCTTC	CASSSRGTGYNEQFF
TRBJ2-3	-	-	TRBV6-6	TGTGCCAGTACCTCTGGAGATACGCAGTATTTT	CASTSGDTQYF
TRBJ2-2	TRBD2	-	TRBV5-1	TGCGCCAGCAGCTTGGGAGCGGGATCGAACACCGGGGAGCTGTTTTTT	CASSLGAGSNTGELFF
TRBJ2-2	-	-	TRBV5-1	TGCGCCAGCAGCTTCAGGGGTGAAAACACCGGGGAGCTGTTTTTT	CASSFRGENTGELFF
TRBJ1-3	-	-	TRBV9	TGTGCCAGCAGCCCCGGCGGGGGCGCGGCTGGAAACACCATATATTTT	CASSPGGGAAGNTIYF
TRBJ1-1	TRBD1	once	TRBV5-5	TGTGCCAGCAGCCCGGGGACAGGGGGCACTGAAGCTTTCTTT	CASSPGTGGTEAFF
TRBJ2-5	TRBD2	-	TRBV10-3	TGTGCCATCAGTGAAGGACTAGCGGGAGGTCTGGAGACCCAGTACTTC	CAISEGLAGGLETQYF
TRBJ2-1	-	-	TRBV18	TGTGCCAGCTCACCTCACAGGGAGGATGAGCAGTTCTTC	CASSPHREDEQFF
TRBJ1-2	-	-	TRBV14	TGTGCCAGCAGCCCGCTGGGGAGCCTAAGTCATGGCTACACCTTC	CASSPLGSLSHGYTF
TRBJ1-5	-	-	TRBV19	TGTGCCAGTAGCGGGATCAATCAGCCCCAGCATTTT	CASSGINQPQHF
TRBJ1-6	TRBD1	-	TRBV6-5	TGTGCCACCGGACAGGGTAACTCCTATAATTCACCCCTCCACTTT	CATGQGNSYNSPLHF
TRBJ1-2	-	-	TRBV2	TGTGCCAGCAGTGTAGGTGAACCAAACGGCTACACCTTC	CASSVGEPNGYTF
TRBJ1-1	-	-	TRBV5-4	TGTGCCAGCAGCCGCGGGGACATATTCCCTGAAGCTTTCTTT	CASSRGDIFPEAFF
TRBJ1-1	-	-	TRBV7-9	TGTGCCAGCAGCTTACTACAGGGGAACACTGAAGCTTTCTTT	CASSLLQGNTEAFF
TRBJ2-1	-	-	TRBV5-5	TGTGCCAGCAGCTTGGTCCGGGTCAGTGAGCAGTTCTTC	CASSLVRVSEQFF
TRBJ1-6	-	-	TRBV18	TGTGCCAGCTCACCAACCGGGAGTTCACCCCTCCACTTT	CASSPTGSSPLHF
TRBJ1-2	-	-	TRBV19	TGTGCCACCCGACAGAGCCATGGCTACACCTTC	CATRQSHGYTF
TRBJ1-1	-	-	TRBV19	TGTGCCAGTACCCTGGGGCGGACGGGTGAAGCTTTCTTT	CASTLGRTGEAFF
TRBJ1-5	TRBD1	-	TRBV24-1	TGTGCCACCAGTGAAACCGGGACAGGGGGCAATCAGCCCCAGCATTTT	CATSETGTGGNQPQHF
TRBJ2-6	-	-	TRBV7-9	TGTGCCAGCAGCTTAAGCGGCACATACTCTGGGGCCAACGTCCTGACTTTC	CASSLSGTYSGANVLTF
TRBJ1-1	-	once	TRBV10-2	TGCGCCAGCAGTCGACAGGTCTCGAACACTGAAGCTTTCTTT	CASSRQVSNTEAFF
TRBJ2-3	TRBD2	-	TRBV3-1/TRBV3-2	TGTGCCAGCAGCCCGCACCTAGCGGGGGTAACAGATACGCAGTATTTT	CASSPHLAGVTDTQYF
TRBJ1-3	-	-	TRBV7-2	TGTGCCAGCACTATCCAAGGGACGGACGGAAACACCATATATTTT	CASTIQGTDGNTIYF
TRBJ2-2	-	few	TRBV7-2	TGTGCCAGCAGCCAGGGACCCCATGCCGGGGAGCTGTTTTTT	CASSQGPHAGELFF
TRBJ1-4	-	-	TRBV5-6	TGTGCCAGCAGCCGTTTTAGAGGGGAGGCTGAAAAACTGTTTTTT	CASSRFRGEAEKLFF
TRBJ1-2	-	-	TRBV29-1	TGCAGCGTTGCGTACGGGGGAAACTATGGCTACACCTTC	CSVAYGGNYGYTF
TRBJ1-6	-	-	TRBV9	TGTGCCAGCAGGGGAGGGTCTAATAATTCACCCCTCCACTTT	CASRGGSNNSPLHF
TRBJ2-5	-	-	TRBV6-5	TGTGCCAGCAGTTCCGGGGGAGAAGAGACCCAGTACTTC	CASSSGGEETQYF
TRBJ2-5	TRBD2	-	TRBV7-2	TGTGCCAGCAGCATCCCTAGCGGGAGGGCGGTGGAGACCCAGTACTTC	CASSIPSGRAVETQYF
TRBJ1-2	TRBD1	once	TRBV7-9	TGTGCCAGCAGCTCCGCACCGGGACAGGGCGGGAGGTTCTATGGCTACACCTTC	CASSSAPGQGGRFYGYTF
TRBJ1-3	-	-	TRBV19	TGTGCCAGCCTCTCTGGAAACACCATATATTTT	CASLSGNTIYF
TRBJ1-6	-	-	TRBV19	TGTGCCAGTAGTATAGGGGCAGATTATAATTCACCCCTCCACTTT	CASSIGADYNSPLHF
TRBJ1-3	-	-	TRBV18	TGTGCCAGCTCACCAGCGGGGGTTGGAAACACCATATATTTT	CASSPAGVGNTIYF
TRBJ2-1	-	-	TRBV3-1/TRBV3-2	TGTGCCAGCAGCCAAGAGGCGTCAGGGCCGTTCTTC	CASSQEASGPFF
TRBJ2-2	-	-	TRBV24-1	TGTGCCGTCCAGGAGGAGGACACCGGGGAGCTGTTTTTT	CAVQEEDTGELFF
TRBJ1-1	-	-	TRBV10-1	TGCGCCAGCAGTGAGTCGGGGCAGTTTATCGGGAAAAACACTGAAGCTTTCTTT	CASSESGQFIGKNTEAFF
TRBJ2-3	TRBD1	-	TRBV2	TGTGCCAGCAGAAGGCGGGGGACAGGGCCCGCAGATACGCAGTATTTT	CASRRRGTGPADTQYF
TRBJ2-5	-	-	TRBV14	TGTGCCAGCAGCCTACGTGAGACCCAGTACTTC	CASSLRETQYF
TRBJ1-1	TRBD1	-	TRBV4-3	TGCGCCAGCAGCCAAGACAGGGGGCGGGTCACTGAAGCTTTCTTT	CASSQDRGRVTEAFF
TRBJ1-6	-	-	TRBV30	TGTGCCTGGAGACCCGGGATCGCACCCCTCCACTTT	CAWRPGIAPLHF
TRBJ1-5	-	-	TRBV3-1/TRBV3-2	TGTGCCAGCAGCCAAGCCCAGGGGTATCAGCCCCAGCATTTT	CASSQAQGYQPQHF
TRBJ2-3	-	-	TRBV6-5	TGTGCCAGCAGTTACTCCGGAGGGATGGTAACAGATACGCAGTATTTT	CASSYSGGMVTDTQYF
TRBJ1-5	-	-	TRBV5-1	TGCGCCAGCAGCTTGGGGGAGGGAGATAGCAATCAGCCCCAGCATTTT	CASSLGEGDSNQPQHF
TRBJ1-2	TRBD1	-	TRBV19	TGTGCCAGTAGGGCTTCCGGCGGCGGACAGGGCTATGGCTACACCTTC	CASRASGGGQGYGYTF
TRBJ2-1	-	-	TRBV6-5	TGTGCCAGCAGGCGACCCGGGCCACCATCTAATGAGCAGTTCTTC	CASRRPGPPSNEQFF
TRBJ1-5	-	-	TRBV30	TGTGCCTGGGCAGGGGCTGGCAATCAGCCCCAGCATTTT	CAWAGAGNQPQHF
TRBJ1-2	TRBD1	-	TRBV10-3	TGTGCCATCGGCGCCGGGACAGGGCCTATTGGCTACACCTTC	CAIGAGTGPIGYTF
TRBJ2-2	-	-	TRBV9	TGTGCCAGCAGCGGGGGATCCGGGGAGCTGTTTTTT	CASSGGSGELFF
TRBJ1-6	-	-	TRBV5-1	TGCGCCAGCAGCTTCGGGCCAGATAATTCACCCCTCCACTTT	CASSFGPDNSPLHF
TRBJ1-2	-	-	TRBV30	TGTGCCTGGAGCATCGGGCACTATGGCTACACCTTC	CAWSIGHYGYTF
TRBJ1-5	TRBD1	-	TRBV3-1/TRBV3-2	TGTGCCAGCAGCCACCGGGACAGCCAGTCAGTATTTCAGCCCCAGCATTTT	CASSHRDSQSVFQPQHF
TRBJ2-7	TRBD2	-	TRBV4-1	TGCGCCAGCAGCCAAGGCCTAGCGGGGGGGCTTAAACAGTACTTC	CASSQGLAGGLKQYF
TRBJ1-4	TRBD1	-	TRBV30	TGTGCCTGGAGTGTAGACAGGGCCCCCGAAAAACTGTTTTTT	CAWSVDRAPEKLFF
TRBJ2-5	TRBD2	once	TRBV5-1	TGCGCCAGCAGCTTGGGGGCTAGCGGGGGACTCACGCACTTC	CASSLGASGGLTHF
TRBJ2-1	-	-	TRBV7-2	TGTGCCAGCAGCTTAGGACAGGTCCGCTACAATGAGCAGTTCTTC	CASSLGQVRYNEQFF
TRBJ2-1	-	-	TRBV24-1	TGTGCCACCAGTGATTTGGCGGTGGATGAGCAGTTCTTC	CATSDLAVDEQFF